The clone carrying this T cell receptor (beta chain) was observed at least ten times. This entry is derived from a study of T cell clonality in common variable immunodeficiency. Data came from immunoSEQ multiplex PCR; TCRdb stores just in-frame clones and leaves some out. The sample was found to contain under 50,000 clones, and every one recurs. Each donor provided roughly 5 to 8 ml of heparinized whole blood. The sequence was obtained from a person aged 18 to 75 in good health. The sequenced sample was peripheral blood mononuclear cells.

The DNA read from the CDR3 is TGTGCCAGAAGCTTGTCTTGGCGGGGGTACAATGAG. The encoded protein is CARSLSWRGYNE. The whole CDR3 reads CARSLSWRGYNEQFF. The chain couples TRBV5-3 to TRBJ2-1, with 7 nucleotides matching TRBD2. Read coverage stops 3 residues before the CDR3 terminus; the germline J gene supplies the remainder. TRBV5-3 is marked as an open reading frame, function uncertain. The CDR3 is 15 residues long. V lost 1 base to trimming and J lost 4 bases; unmatched junction nucleotides: 5.